This entry concerns a single TCR beta chain. Its specificity is not known. The CDR3 consists of 15 residues. V shed 0 bases and J shed 0 bases, with 9 bases lying between them. Germline V CDR1 and CDR2: MNHEY, SVGAGI. These data originate in a study of CD4 T cells in relation to SARS-CoV-2 and coronaviruses. Study-wide results and limits: Samples before the pandemic and after infection were not matched within any donor. Memory recall responses, not primary responses primed in culture, are what the assay detects.

Before the COVID-19 pandemic, during about 2010-2018, CD4+ T cells were taken from unexposed donors. Sequencing was performed with immunoSEQ multiplex PCR; in TCRdb, only in-frame clones are kept and a portion is missing. Of around 62,000 clones in the sample, less than 95% were seen once. The sample taken for sequencing was naive CD4+ T cells from PBMCs. Subset here: naive CD4+ T cells isolated by negative enrichment. The sequence came from a human donor in good health. V gene TRBV6-5 combines with J gene TRBJ2-7, with D unclear. The CDR3, as DNA: TGTGCCAGCAGTTACTCGAGTATAGGCTCCTACGAGCAGTACTTC. Amino acid sequence: CASSYSSIGSYEQYF.